Presented here are 8 T cell receptor beta chains from one specimen sequenced in a study of persistence of HIV-infected CD4 T cells. Anti-CD3/anti-CD28 beads served as a nonspecific positive control stimulus. Sorting of responding CD4+ T cells relied on upregulated CD40 ligand together with CD69. Their antigen targets remain unknown. This was the immunoSEQ version 4 assay in survey mode. Sequenced by immunoSEQ multiplex PCR; TCRdb stores in-frame clones only, minus some. The repertoire has around 47,000 clones, about 89% of them found once; the top ten carry around 2%. This specimen consisted of CD4+ T cells sorted from PBMCs after 18-hour stimulation, obtained from a patient who received antiretroviral therapy. These receptors all come from an adult man with HIV who was CMV-seropositive.

This chain uses TRBV5-1 with TRBJ1-1, with no clear D. The V gene lost 5 bases and the J gene lost 1 base, with 15 bases spanning the gap. The germline V gene has CDR1 SGHRS and CDR2 YFSETQ. The CDR3 length is 15 residues. This CDR3 is CASSSVGVGNTEAFF. Here the CDR3 DNA reads TGCGCCAGCAGTTCAGTCGGGGTGGGGAACACTGAAGCTTTCTTT.

The V gene is TRBV12-3 or TRBV12-4, the J gene TRBJ1-1; D gene ambiguous. The CDR3 length is 13 residues. Deletions cut 3 bases from V and 0 bases from J, with 5 bases between. CDR3 residues: CASSFGMNTEAFF. The CDR3 coding sequence is TGTGCCAGCAGTTTTGGGATGAACACTGAAGCTTTCTTT.

The count of this clone is one. The rearrangement links TRBV6-5 to TRBJ2-1; D uncertain. The CDR3 loop spans 13 amino acids. CDR1 and CDR2 (germline): MNHEY, SVGAGI. The germline V and J ends were trimmed by 6 bases and 7 bases, with 13 bases remaining between them. In DNA, the CDR3 is TGTGCCAGCAGAGGATCACAGATGAATGAGCAGTTCTTC. This gives the protein CASRGSQMNEQFF.

The sample holds a few counts of this clone. This chain connects TRBV2 to TRBJ2-6; 7 positions agree with TRBD1. J was trimmed by 4 bases and V by 5 bases; bases with no gene match: 5. Per germline, CDR1 SNHLY and CDR2 FYNNEI. This CDR3 is built from 15 residues. Written as DNA, the CDR3 is TGTGCCAGCAGTACCGACAGGGTCGGGGCCAACGTCCTGACTTTC. Protein: CASSTDRVGANVLTF.

The rearrangement uses TRBV5-1 and TRBJ2-3; TRBD2 matches at 10 bases. Germline CDR1 and CDR2: SGHRS and YFSETQ. CDR3 length equals 15 residues. With V trimmed by 5 bases and J by 2 bases, 5 bases remained unmatched. The CDR3: CASSILAGDTDTQYF. CDR3 sequence (DNA): TGCGCCAGCAGTATCCTAGCGGGGGACACAGATACGCAGTATTTT.

The sample holds a few counts of this clone. In DNA, the CDR3 is TGTGCCAGCAGGAAGTGGGGTTCCAACGAGCAGTACTTC. This codes for CASRKWGSNEQYF. The rearrangement uses TRBV5-6 and TRBJ2-7; no clear D gene. The CDR3 is made up of 13 amino acids. Germline V gene data show CDR1 as SGHDT and CDR2 as YYEEEE. Trimming stripped 5 bases from V and 5 bases from J, with 14 bases between.

This chain links TRBV5-5 with TRBJ1-3; no clear D gene. The CDR3 loop spans 15 amino acids. Per germline, CDR1 SGHKS and CDR2 YYEKEE (reference sequence). Deletions cut 3 bases from V and 0 bases from J, with 10 bases between. CDR3: CASSWQATSGNTIYF. CDR3 in DNA: TGTGCCAGCAGCTGGCAAGCAACCTCTGGAAACACCATATATTTT.

The rearrangement joins TRBV6-5 to TRBJ2-6; 7 bases are shared with TRBD2. The CDR3 contains 16 residues. Germline V gives CDR1 MNHEY, CDR2 SVGAGI. V trimming: 4 bases; J trimming: 0 bases; junction bases outside the gene matches: 3. In DNA, the CDR3 is TGTGCCAGCAGTTCCGGGGGGAGCTCTGGGGCCAACGTCCTGACTTTC. Residues: CASSSGGSSGANVLTF.